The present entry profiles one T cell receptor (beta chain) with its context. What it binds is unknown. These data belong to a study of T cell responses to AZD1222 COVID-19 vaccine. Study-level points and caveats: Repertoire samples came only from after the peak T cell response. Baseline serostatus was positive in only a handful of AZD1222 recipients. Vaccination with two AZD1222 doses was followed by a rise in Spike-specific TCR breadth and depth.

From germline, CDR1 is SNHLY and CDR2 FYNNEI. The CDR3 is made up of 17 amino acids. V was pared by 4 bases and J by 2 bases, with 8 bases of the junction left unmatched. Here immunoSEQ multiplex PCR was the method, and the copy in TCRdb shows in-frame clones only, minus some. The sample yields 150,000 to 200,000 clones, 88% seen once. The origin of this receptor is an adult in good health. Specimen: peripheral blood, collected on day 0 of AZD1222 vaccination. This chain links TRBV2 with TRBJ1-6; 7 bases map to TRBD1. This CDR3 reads CASSAETGDTYNSPLHF. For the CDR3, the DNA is TGTGCCAGCAGTGCAGAAACAGGGGACACCTATAATTCACCCCTCCACTTT.